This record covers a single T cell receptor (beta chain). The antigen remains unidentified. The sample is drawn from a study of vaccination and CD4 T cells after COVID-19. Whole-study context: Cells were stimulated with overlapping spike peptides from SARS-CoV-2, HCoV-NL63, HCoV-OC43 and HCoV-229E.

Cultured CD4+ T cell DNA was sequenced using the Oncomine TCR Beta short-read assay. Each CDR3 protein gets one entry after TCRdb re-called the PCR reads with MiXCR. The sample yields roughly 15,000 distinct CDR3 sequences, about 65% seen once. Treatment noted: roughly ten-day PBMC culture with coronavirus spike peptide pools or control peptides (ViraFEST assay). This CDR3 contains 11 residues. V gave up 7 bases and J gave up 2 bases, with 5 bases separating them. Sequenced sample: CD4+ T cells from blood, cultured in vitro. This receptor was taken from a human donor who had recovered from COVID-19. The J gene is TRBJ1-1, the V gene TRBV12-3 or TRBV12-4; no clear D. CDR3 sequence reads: CASKINTEAFF. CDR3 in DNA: TGTGCCAGCAAGATTAACACTGAAGCTTTCTTT.